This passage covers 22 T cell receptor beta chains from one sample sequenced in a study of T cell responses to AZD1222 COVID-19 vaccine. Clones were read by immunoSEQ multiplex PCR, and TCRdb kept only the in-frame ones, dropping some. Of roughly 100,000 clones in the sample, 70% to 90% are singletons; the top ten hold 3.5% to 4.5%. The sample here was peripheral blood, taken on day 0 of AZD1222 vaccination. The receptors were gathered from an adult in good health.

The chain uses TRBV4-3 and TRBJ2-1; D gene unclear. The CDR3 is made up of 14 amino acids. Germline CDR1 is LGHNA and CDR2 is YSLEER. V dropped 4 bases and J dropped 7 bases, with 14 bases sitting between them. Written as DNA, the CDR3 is TGCGCCAGCAGCCGAGTTGTCTCCTCTAATGAGCAGTTCTTC. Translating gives CASSRVVSSNEQFF.

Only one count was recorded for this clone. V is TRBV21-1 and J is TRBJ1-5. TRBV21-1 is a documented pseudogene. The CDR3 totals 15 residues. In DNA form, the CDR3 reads TGTGCCAGCAGCGGACGGACGGAACCGAATCAGCCCCAGCATTTT. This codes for CASSGRTEPNQPQHF.

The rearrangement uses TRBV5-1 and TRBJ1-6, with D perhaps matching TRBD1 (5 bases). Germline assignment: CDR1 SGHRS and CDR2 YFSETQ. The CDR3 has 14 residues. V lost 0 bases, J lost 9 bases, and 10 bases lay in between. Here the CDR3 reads CASSLETGGSPLHF. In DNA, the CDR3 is TGCGCCAGCAGCTTGGAAACAGGCGGTTCACCCCTCCACTTT.

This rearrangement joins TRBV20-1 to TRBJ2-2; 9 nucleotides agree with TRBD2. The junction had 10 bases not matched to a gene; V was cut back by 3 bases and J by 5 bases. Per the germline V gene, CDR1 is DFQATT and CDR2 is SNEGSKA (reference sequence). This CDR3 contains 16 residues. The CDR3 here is CSASRASGGRTGELFF. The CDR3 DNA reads TGCAGTGCTAGTCGTGCGAGCGGGGGGCGGACCGGGGAGCTGTTTTTT.

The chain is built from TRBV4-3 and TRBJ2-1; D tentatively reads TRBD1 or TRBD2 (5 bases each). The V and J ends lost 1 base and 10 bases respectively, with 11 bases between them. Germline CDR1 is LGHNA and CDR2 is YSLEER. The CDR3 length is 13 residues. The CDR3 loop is CASSQAEGYEQFF. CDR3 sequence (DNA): TGCGCCAGCAGCCAAGCCGAGGGGTACGAGCAGTTCTTC.

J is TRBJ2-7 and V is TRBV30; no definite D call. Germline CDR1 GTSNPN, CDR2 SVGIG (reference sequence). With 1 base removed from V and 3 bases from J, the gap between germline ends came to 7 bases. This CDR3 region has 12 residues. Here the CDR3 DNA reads TGTGCCTGGAGTGCGGCCCTCTACGAGCAGTACTTC. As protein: CAWSAALYEQYF.

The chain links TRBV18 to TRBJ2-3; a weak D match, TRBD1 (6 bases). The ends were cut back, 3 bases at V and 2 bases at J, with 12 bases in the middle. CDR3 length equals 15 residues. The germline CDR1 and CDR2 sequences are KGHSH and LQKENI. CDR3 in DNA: TGTGCCAGCTCACCTACAGGGAGCTACACAGATACGCAGTATTTT. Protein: CASSPTGSYTDTQYF.

For the CDR3, the DNA is TGTGCCAGCAGGCGGGACAGGGGCTACGAGCAGTACTTC. It encodes CASRRDRGYEQYF. V gene TRBV27 combines with J gene TRBJ2-7, with TRBD1 matching 10 bases. With 6 bases clipped from V and 3 bases from J, the junction kept 2 bases outside the gene matches. The V gene's germline CDR1 is MNHEY and CDR2 SMNVEV (reference sequence). This CDR3 is 13 amino acids long.

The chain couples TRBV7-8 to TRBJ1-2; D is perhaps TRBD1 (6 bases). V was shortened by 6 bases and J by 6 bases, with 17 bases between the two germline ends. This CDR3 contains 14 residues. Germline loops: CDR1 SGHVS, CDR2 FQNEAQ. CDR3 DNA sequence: TGTGCCAGCAGGTCATACAGGGAAGCAGATGGCTACACCTTC. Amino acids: CASRSYREADGYTF.

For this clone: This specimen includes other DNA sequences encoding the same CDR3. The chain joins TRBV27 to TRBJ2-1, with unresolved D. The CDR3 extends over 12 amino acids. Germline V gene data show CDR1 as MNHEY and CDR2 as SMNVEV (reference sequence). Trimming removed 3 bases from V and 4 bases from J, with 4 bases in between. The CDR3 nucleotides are TGTGCCAGCAGTTTCGGGTACAATGAGCAGTTCTTC. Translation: CASSFGYNEQFF.

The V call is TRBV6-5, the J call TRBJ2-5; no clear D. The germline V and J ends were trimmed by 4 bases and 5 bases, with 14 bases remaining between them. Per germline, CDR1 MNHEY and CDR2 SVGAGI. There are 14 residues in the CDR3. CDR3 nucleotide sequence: TGTGCCAGCAGTTCCCGACTTCCGGGTGAGACCCAGTACTTC. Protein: CASSSRLPGETQYF.

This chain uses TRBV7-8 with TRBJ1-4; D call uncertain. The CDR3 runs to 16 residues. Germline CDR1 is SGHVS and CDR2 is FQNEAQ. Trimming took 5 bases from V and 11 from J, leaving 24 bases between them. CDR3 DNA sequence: TGTGCCAGCAGCGCAGGATTTAGGGTGGGGATTGAGAAACTGTTTTTT. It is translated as CASSAGFRVGIEKLFF.

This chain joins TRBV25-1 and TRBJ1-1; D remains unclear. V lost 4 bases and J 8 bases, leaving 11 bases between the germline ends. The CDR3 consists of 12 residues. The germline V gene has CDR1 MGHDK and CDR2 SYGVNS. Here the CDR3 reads CASSGRTVEAFF. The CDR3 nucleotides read TGTGCCAGCAGTGGGAGGACCGTGGAAGCTTTCTTT.

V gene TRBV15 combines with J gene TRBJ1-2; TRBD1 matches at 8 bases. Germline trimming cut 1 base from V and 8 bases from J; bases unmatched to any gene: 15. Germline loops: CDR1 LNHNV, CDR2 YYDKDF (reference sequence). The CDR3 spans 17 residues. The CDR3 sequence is CATSRGHLGQGGKGYTF. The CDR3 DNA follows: TGTGCCACCAGCAGAGGCCATTTAGGACAGGGAGGAAAAGGCTACACCTTC.

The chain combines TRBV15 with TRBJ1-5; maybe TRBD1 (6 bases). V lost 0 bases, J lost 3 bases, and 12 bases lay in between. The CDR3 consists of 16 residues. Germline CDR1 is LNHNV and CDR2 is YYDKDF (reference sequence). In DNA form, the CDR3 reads TGTGCCACCAGCAGAGATCTGGGGGCTTTCAATCAGCCCCAGCATTTT. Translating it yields CATSRDLGAFNQPQHF.

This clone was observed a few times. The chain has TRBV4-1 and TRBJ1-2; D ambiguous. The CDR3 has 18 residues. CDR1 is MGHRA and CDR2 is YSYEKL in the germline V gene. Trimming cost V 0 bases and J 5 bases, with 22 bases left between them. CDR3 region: CASSQEGGRAMGGYGYTF. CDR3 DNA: TGCGCCAGCAGCCAAGAGGGCGGGAGGGCGATGGGTGGATATGGCTACACCTTC.

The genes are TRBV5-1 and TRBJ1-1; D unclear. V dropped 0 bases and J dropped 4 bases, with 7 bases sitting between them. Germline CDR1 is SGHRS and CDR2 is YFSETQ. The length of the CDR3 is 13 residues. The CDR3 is CASSLGSFTEAFF. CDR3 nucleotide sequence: TGCGCCAGCAGCTTGGGTAGTTTCACTGAAGCTTTCTTT.

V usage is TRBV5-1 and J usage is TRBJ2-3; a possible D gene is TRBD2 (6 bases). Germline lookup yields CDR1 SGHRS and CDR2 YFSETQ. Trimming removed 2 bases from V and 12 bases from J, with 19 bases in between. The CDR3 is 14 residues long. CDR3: CASSFTPRTSFQYF. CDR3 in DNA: TGCGCCAGCAGCTTTACCCCGAGAACTAGCTTCCAGTATTTT.

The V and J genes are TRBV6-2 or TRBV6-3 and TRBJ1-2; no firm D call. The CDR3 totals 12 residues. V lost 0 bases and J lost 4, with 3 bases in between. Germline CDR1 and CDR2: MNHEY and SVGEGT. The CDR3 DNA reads TGTGCCAGCAGTTACTCAAGCTATGGCTACACCTTC. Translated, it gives CASSYSSYGYTF.

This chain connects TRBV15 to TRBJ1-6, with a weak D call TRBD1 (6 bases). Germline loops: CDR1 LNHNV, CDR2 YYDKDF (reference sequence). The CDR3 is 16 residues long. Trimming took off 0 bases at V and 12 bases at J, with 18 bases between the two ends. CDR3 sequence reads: CATSRDGGGVLRPLHF. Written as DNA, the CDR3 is TGTGCCACCAGCAGAGATGGGGGGGGCGTTTTACGACCCCTCCACTTT.

CDR3 nucleotides: TGCGCCAGCAGCCAAGATGAGAGGGGCAATCAGCCCCAGCATTTT. Its translation: CASSQDERGNQPQHF. V is TRBV4-1 and J is TRBJ1-5, with D uncertain. CDR1 and CDR2 (germline): MGHRA, YSYEKL. V was trimmed by 0 bases and J by 2 bases, leaving 8 bases between them. The CDR3 has 15 amino acids.

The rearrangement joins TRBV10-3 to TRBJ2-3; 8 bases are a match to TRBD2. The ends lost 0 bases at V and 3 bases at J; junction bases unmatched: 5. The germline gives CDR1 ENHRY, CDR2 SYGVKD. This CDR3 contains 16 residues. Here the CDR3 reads CAISESETGGTDTQYF. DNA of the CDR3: TGTGCCATCAGTGAGTCGGAGACGGGGGGGACAGATACGCAGTATTTT.